A single sample is the source of the 26 T cell receptor beta chains below, sequenced in a study of OX40 agonist ivuxolimab in advanced cancers. Profiled with immunoSEQ multiplex PCR; TCRdb holds only in-frame clones, not every one. The top ten clones hold roughly 23% of a sample with about 26,000 clones, 88% of them seen once. Sequencing was performed on CD4+ or CD8+ T cells sorted from blood, taken in a trial of the OX40 agonist ivuxolimab. These receptors were collected from an adult with an advanced solid tumor such as melanoma, head and neck, liver or kidney cancer.

In its sample, this clone was seen once. The rearrangement links TRBV7-9 to TRBJ2-7, with D possibly TRBD1 on 6 matching bases. Deletions cut 3 bases from V and 2 bases from J, with 11 bases between. The CDR3 consists of 14 residues. The germline V gene has CDR1 SEHNR and CDR2 FQNEAQ (reference sequence). Written as DNA, the CDR3 is TGTGCCAGCAGCTTGACAGGTCCTACCTACGAGCAGTACTTC. Translated: CASSLTGPTYEQYF.

This clone was counted a few times. V usage is TRBV5-4 and J usage is TRBJ2-7; the D gene is possibly TRBD1 (6 bases). Germline lookup yields CDR1 SGHNT and CDR2 YYREEE (reference sequence). V lost 3 bases to trimming and J lost 4 bases, with 11 bases between them. This CDR3 is built from 13 residues. CDR3 nucleotides: TGTGCCAGCAGCTCTCCAGGGGAGTACGAGCAGTACTTC. It is translated as CASSSPGEYEQYF. Full variable domain (missing parts from reference TRBV5-4 and TRBJ2-7): ETGVTQSPTHLIKTRGQQVTLRCSSQSGHNTVSWYQQALGQGPQFIFQYYREEENGRGNFPPRFSGLQFPNYSSELNVNALELDDSALYLCASSSPGEYEQYFGPGTRLTVT.

V gene TRBV27 combines with J gene TRBJ2-1; 7 bases line up with TRBD2. The CDR3 is 13 amino acids. The V gene's germline CDR1 is MNHEY and CDR2 SMNVEV (reference sequence). J was trimmed by 6 bases and V by 6 bases; bases with no gene match: 5. DNA of the CDR3: TGTGCCAGCAGAAGCGGGGCCCCCAATGAGCAGTTCTTC. Translated, it gives CASRSGAPNEQFF.

This clone appeared a few times. The V call is TRBV28, the J call TRBJ2-3; D gene unclear. The CDR3 has 12 amino acids. Looked up from germline, CDR1 is MDHEN and CDR2 is SYDVKM. The V and J ends lost 6 bases and 4 bases respectively, with 8 bases between them. CDR3 sequence reads: CASSSPSDTQYF. The CDR3 DNA reads as TGTGCCAGCAGCTCCCCCTCAGATACGCAGTATTTT.

V gene TRBV10-3 combines with J gene TRBJ1-5; the D gene is possibly TRBD1 (5 bases). The CDR3 sequence is 15 residues long. From germline, CDR1 is ENHRY and CDR2 SYGVKD. V shed 1 base and J shed 4 bases, with 11 bases lying between them. DNA of the CDR3: TGTGCCATCAGTGAGTATGACAGCGGAAATCAGCCCCAGCATTTT. This gives the protein CAISEYDSGNQPQHF.

This sequence joins TRBV4-1 and TRBJ2-2; D remains ambiguous. V was trimmed by 1 base and J by 8 bases, leaving 5 bases between them. There are 12 residues in the CDR3. Per the germline V gene, CDR1 is MGHRA and CDR2 is YSYEKL. The CDR3 DNA follows: TGCGCCAGCAGCCAAGTAGGAGGGGAGCTGTTTTTT. This sequence encodes CASSQVGGELFF.

The rearrangement joins TRBV9 to TRBJ2-3, with 8 positions matching TRBD1. Per the germline V gene, CDR1 is SGDLS and CDR2 is YYNGEE. V trimming: 1 base; J trimming: 2 bases; junction bases outside the gene matches: 6. This CDR3 contains 16 residues. CDR3 residues: CASSVWDRPNTDTQYF. The CDR3, as DNA: TGTGCCAGCAGCGTATGGGACAGGCCAAACACAGATACGCAGTATTTT.

A single count supports this clone. This chain links TRBV27 with TRBJ2-7; no clear D gene. Germline assignment: CDR1 MNHEY and CDR2 SMNVEV (reference sequence). V was shortened by 3 bases and J by 5 bases, with 5 bases between the two germline ends. The CDR3 sequence is 11 residues long. The chain's CDR3 is CASSLGNEQYF. CDR3 in DNA: TGTGCCAGCAGTTTGGGGAACGAGCAGTACTTC.

The chain joins TRBV19 to TRBJ1-1; D perhaps matches TRBD1 (5 bases). Trimming left V 3 bases short and J 5 bases short, with 10 bases between. In germline, CDR1 is LNHDA, CDR2 SQIVND (reference sequence). The CDR3 consists of 13 residues. The CDR3 region is CASSIGTNTEAFF. CDR3 DNA: TGTGCCAGTAGTATCGGGACGAATACTGAAGCTTTCTTT.

The chain employs TRBV7-9 and TRBJ1-2; D is ambiguous. Trimming stripped 8 bases from V and 4 bases from J, with 11 bases between. This CDR3 spans 12 amino acids. Looked up from germline, CDR1 is SEHNR and CDR2 is FQNEAQ (reference sequence). The CDR3 protein is CASVVLPYGYTF. Written as DNA, the CDR3 is TGTGCCAGCGTCGTTCTTCCCTATGGCTACACCTTC.

This clone was seen only a few times. This chain connects TRBV5-1 to TRBJ1-5; TRBD1 is a possible D gene (6 bases). The germline gives CDR1 SGHRS, CDR2 YFSETQ. The V end lost 4 bases, the J end lost 0 bases, and 11 bases lay between the germline ends. This CDR3 is built from 15 residues. CDR3 amino acids: CASSLTGDSNQPQHF. The CDR3 DNA sequence: TGCGCCAGCAGCCTGACAGGAGATAGCAATCAGCCCCAGCATTTT.

The chain employs TRBV7-9 and TRBJ2-1; 7 positions match TRBD1. Germline CDR1 is SEHNR and CDR2 is FQNEAQ (reference sequence). The CDR3 runs 15 residues. V shed 3 bases, J shed 4 bases, and the junction held 6 bases outside the gene matches. CDR3 protein: CASSFTGERYNEQFF. CDR3 bases: TGTGCCAGCAGCTTCACAGGGGAACGGTACAATGAGCAGTTCTTC.

The chain joins TRBV4-1 to TRBJ2-7; 10 bases are shared with TRBD1. The CDR3 contains 14 residues. Trimming at V came to 4 bases and at J to 3 bases, leaving 3 bases not matched to a gene. Germline-derived CDR1 and CDR2 are MGHRA and YSYEKL. CDR3 protein: CASSPGQGNYEQYF. The CDR3, as DNA: TGCGCCAGCAGCCCGGGACAGGGGAACTACGAGCAGTACTTC.

This chain uses TRBV5-1 with TRBJ1-1, with unresolved D. Trimming pared 0 bases from V and 5 bases from J, leaving 11 bases between. Germline V gives CDR1 SGHRS, CDR2 YFSETQ. The CDR3 consists of 14 residues. CDR3 residues: CASSLGGGRTEAFF. DNA of the CDR3: TGCGCCAGCAGCTTGGGGGGAGGAAGGACTGAAGCTTTCTTT.

This chain uses TRBV5-1 with TRBJ2-1, with 14 positions matching TRBD2. V shed 3 bases, J shed 6 bases, and the junction held 5 bases outside the gene matches. The CDR3 length is 16 residues. CDR1 and CDR2 (germline): SGHRS, YFSETQ. The CDR3 region has the DNA TGCGCCAGCAGCTACCTAGGGACTAGCGGGGGCAATGAGCAGTTCTTC. Translated: CASSYLGTSGGNEQFF.

CDR3 loop: CASSEGASYEQYF. The DNA for the CDR3 is TGTGCCAGCAGTGAGGGGGCCTCCTACGAGCAGTACTTC. This rearrangement joins TRBV7-8 to TRBJ2-7; TRBD1 matches 7 bases. In germline, CDR1 is SGHVS, CDR2 FQNEAQ. V lost 6 bases, J lost 0 bases, and 2 bases stayed unmatched. The CDR3 runs to 13 residues.

V is TRBV28 and J is TRBJ1-5, with a weak D call TRBD1 (5 bases). Looked up from germline, CDR1 is MDHEN and CDR2 is SYDVKM. The ends were cut back, 3 bases at V and 6 bases at J, with 30 bases in the middle. This CDR3 region has 20 residues. The CDR3 region has the DNA TGTGCCAGCAGTTTCCAACGGGCGGGGGAAGAGAGGTGGTTGAGTCAGCCCCAGCATTTT. The encoded protein is CASSFQRAGEERWLSQPQHF.

This clone was observed a single time. The chain uses TRBV19 and TRBJ1-4; 7 positions match TRBD1. CDR3 size: 16 residues. CDR1 is LNHDA and CDR2 is SQIVND in the germline V gene (reference sequence). The junction had 13 bases not matched to a gene; V was cut back by 5 bases and J by 7 bases. The DNA of the CDR3 is TGTGCCAGTAGTCCCATCAAAAGGGGGCCGAGTGAAAAACTGTTTTTT. It is translated as CASSPIKRGPSEKLFF.

The chain couples TRBV4-1 to TRBJ2-7; possible D gene TRBD2, 6 bases. The CDR3 contains 15 residues. The ends were cut back, 0 bases at V and 4 bases at J, with 13 bases in the middle. Germline values: CDR1 MGHRA, CDR2 YSYEKL. CDR3 DNA sequence: TGCGCCAGCAGCCAAGAACCCTCCGCGGGGTACGAGCAGTACTTC. Its protein is CASSQEPSAGYEQYF.

This chain links TRBV29-1 with TRBJ2-1, with 7 bases lining up with TRBD2. Trimming at V came to 7 bases and at J to 3 bases, leaving 9 bases not matched to a gene. The V gene's germline CDR1 is SQVTM and CDR2 ANQGSEA. CDR3 length: 14 residues. The CDR3 region has the DNA TGCAGCGCCCCAGCGGGGCCGATCTACAATGAGCAGTTCTTC. Protein product: CSAPAGPIYNEQFF.

The chain combines TRBV5-6 with TRBJ2-5, with a weak D call TRBD2 (6 bases). Trimming cost V 4 bases and J 2 bases, with 9 bases left between them. CDR3 length: 13 residues. The V gene's germline CDR1 is SGHDT and CDR2 YYEEEE. In DNA, the CDR3 is TGTGCCAGCAGCCTTGGAGGGCAAGAGACCCAGTACTTC. It codes for CASSLGGQETQYF.

The gene calls are TRBV9 and TRBJ1-5; 8 nucleotides align to TRBD1. V shed 4 bases, J shed 1 base, and the junction held 4 bases outside the gene matches. Germline lookup yields CDR1 SGDLS and CDR2 YYNGEE. There are 15 residues in the CDR3. The CDR3 DNA reads TGTGCCAGCAGCTCCGCAGGGGGCAGCAATCAGCCCCAGCATTTT. The encoded protein is CASSSAGGSNQPQHF. Full variable domain (remainder filled in from reference TRBV9 and TRBJ1-5): DSGVTQTPKHLITATGQRVTLRCSPRSGDLSVYWYQQSLDQGLQFLIQYYNGEERAKGNILERFSAQQFPDLHSELNLSSLELGDSALYFCASSSAGGSNQPQHFGDGTRLSIL.

V is TRBV19 and J is TRBJ1-1; D is undetermined. Trimming left V 10 bases short and J 1 base short, with 13 bases between. CDR1 is LNHDA, CDR2 SQIVND, per germline (reference sequence). The CDR3 loop spans 13 amino acids. The CDR3 DNA follows: TGTGCCACCGCGTTGGGAGGGAACACTGAAGCTTTCTTT. Translated, it gives CATALGGNTEAFF.

This chain links TRBV25-1 with TRBJ1-2; D uncertain. V lost 3 bases and J 5 bases, leaving 13 bases between the germline ends. CDR3 size: 14 residues. CDR1 is MGHDK, CDR2 SYGVNS, per germline. CDR3 sequence: CASSDAGIQYGYTF. DNA for the CDR3: TGTGCCAGCAGTGATGCAGGAATTCAGTATGGCTACACCTTC.

This chain joins TRBV5-1 and TRBJ2-1; D may correspond to TRBD1 or TRBD2 (5 bases each). Germline lookup yields CDR1 SGHRS and CDR2 YFSETQ. Trimming shortened V by 1 base and J by 4 bases, and 12 bases separated the two germline ends. CDR3 length: 15 residues. The CDR3 DNA reads TGCGCCAGCAGCTTGAGGGGAGAGCGGTACAATGAGCAGTTCTTC. Amino acid sequence: CASSLRGERYNEQFF.

The table lists this clone with a few counts. The chain couples TRBV19 to TRBJ1-1; TRBD1 agrees at 12 bases. The CDR3 runs to 14 residues. The germline gives CDR1 LNHDA, CDR2 SQIVND (reference sequence). The V gene end was trimmed by 8 bases and the J gene end by 8 bases; junction bases not matched to a gene: 9. The CDR3 nucleotides are TGTGCCAGTTATGAGGGACAGGGGGCTGCGGAAGCTTTCTTT. Its translation: CASYEGQGAAEAFF.